The clone carrying this T cell receptor beta chain was counted once. Its antigen is not known. The data belong to a study of human versus mouse CDR3 diversity and MHC coevolution. Study outcomes and limitations: On average, humans showed more CDR3 deletions and insertions than mice. Among all groups, most of the three human donors showed least clonal inequality. In humans, T-cell selection involved five to seven MHC II alleles. Humans had the largest estimated TCR beta repertoire, 1.5 million to 2 million clonotypes.

Unmatched junction bases numbered 8, after V lost 5 bases and J lost 6 bases. CDR3 length equals 14 residues. Germline V lookup: CDR1 SGHTA, CDR2 FQGTGA. Generated by immunoSEQ multiplex PCR, the TCRdb table keeps only in-frame clones and is missing some. The sample holds about 80,000 clones, about 93% seen once. The sample consisted of naive CD4+ T cells from blood. The sample's subset: CD45RO-negative CD62L-positive naive CD4 T cells. J is TRBJ2-3 and V is TRBV7-3; 7 bases are shared with TRBD1. The TCR was taken from a person aged 30 to 69 in good health. The CDR3 here is CASSQQGNSDTQYF. In DNA, the CDR3 is TGTGCCAGCAGCCAACAGGGGAATAGCGATACGCAGTATTTT.